These 10 T cell receptor beta chains were sequenced from one sample in a study of CD8 T cells in ankylosing spondylitis. Study-wide results and limits: Roughly eight highly homologous variants made up a TCR beta motif that seemed to typify ankylosing spondylitis blood.

No antigen is known for these receptors. TCRdb reprocessed the 5' RACE reads via MiXCR and lists one record per CDR3 protein. The table shows around 890,000 distinct CDR3 sequences, with around 11% occurring only once. The sample comprised blood, either unsorted or a sorted T cell fraction (not recorded which). These receptors all stem from a male donor with ankylosing spondylitis.

The rearrangement uses TRBV7-2 and TRBJ2-1; 10 bases are shared with TRBD2. The CDR3 loop spans 17 amino acids. Germline-derived CDR1 and CDR2 are SGHTA and FQGNSA. V lost 2 bases, J lost 3 bases, and 7 bases stayed unmatched. CDR3: CASSLPLAGVYYNEQFF. For the CDR3, the DNA is TGTGCCAGCAGCTTACCGCTAGCGGGGGTGTACTACAATGAGCAGTTCTTC.

This clonotype turned up a few times. The chain recombines TRBV5-1 with TRBJ2-7; 8 positions match TRBD1. Germline values: CDR1 SGHRS, CDR2 YFSETQ. This CDR3 region has 15 residues. The V gene end was trimmed by 4 bases and the J gene end by 6 bases; junction bases not matched to a gene: 12. Here the CDR3 reads CASSPLPGQEGEQYF. The CDR3 bases are TGCGCCAGCAGCCCGTTACCGGGACAGGAGGGCGAGCAGTACTTC.

This clonotype has more than one count but fewer than ten. This sequence joins TRBV7-2 and TRBJ1-5, with D unclear. The germline CDR1 and CDR2 sequences are SGHTA and FQGNSA. The V and J ends lost 1 base and 3 bases respectively, with 4 bases between them. This CDR3 is 13 amino acids long. The CDR3: CASSLEHNQPQHF. The CDR3 DNA is TGTGCCAGCAGCTTAGAACACAATCAGCCCCAGCATTTT.

This chain uses TRBV20-1 with TRBJ2-2; 11 bases line up with TRBD1. Trimming took 5 bases from V and 5 from J; bases not matched to a gene: 7. Germline V gene lookup returns CDR1 DFQATT and CDR2 SNEGSKA (reference sequence). This CDR3 spans 15 amino acids. DNA of the CDR3: TGCAGTGCTCCTCTCGGGACAGGGGGAACCGGGGAGCTGTTTTTT. Protein sequence: CSAPLGTGGTGELFF.

A few counts support this clonotype. CDR3 sequence reads: CSFRGNTEAFF. In DNA form, the CDR3 reads TGCAGCTTTAGGGGGAACACTGAAGCTTTCTTT. The V gene is TRBV20-1, the J gene TRBJ1-1; weak D call: TRBD1 (5 bases). Per germline, CDR1 DFQATT and CDR2 SNEGSKA (reference sequence). The CDR3 extends over 11 amino acids.

This clonotype has more than one count but fewer than ten. The chain carries TRBV18 and TRBJ2-1, with D perhaps matching TRBD2 (5 bases). The CDR3 runs to 17 residues. Germline values: CDR1 KGHSH, CDR2 LQKENI. V dropped 4 bases and J dropped 5 bases, with 21 bases sitting between them. The CDR3 protein is CASSQKSDLWLDNEQFF. Here the CDR3 DNA reads TGTGCCAGCTCACAAAAATCGGACTTATGGTTGGACAATGAGCAGTTCTTC.

This clonotype has a handful of counts. V is TRBV6-5 and J is TRBJ1-2; 10 bases map to TRBD1. Unmatched junction bases numbered 5, after V lost 0 bases and J lost 7 bases. CDR3 length equals 15 residues. Germline CDR1 reads MNHEY; CDR2 reads SVGAGI. The chain's CDR3 is CASSYSGQGTSGYTF. The CDR3 coding sequence is TGTGCCAGCAGTTACTCGGGACAGGGGACATCTGGCTACACCTTC.

In its sample, this clonotype was seen a few times. The chain carries TRBV5-1 and TRBJ2-2; D remains unclear. Germline V gives CDR1 SGHRS, CDR2 YFSETQ. The length of the CDR3 is 15 residues. V was clipped by 1 base and J by 5 bases, with 12 bases between them. The CDR3 sequence is CASSLRRQRTGELFF. The CDR3 DNA reads TGCGCCAGCAGCTTGCGACGGCAGAGGACCGGGGAGCTGTTTTTT.

The chain has TRBV27 and TRBJ1-5; no firm D call. The V and J ends lost 4 bases and 3 bases respectively, with 7 bases between them. Germline CDR1 reads MNHEY; CDR2 reads SMNVEV (reference sequence). This CDR3 spans 13 amino acids. The chain's CDR3 is CASSSLNNQPQHF. Written as DNA, the CDR3 is TGTGCCAGCAGTTCCCTTAACAATCAGCCCCAGCATTTT.

This clonotype was recorded many times. The chain joins TRBV5-1 to TRBJ2-1; weak D call: TRBD2 (6 bases). CDR1 is SGHRS, CDR2 YFSETQ, per germline. The CDR3 spans 15 residues. V was trimmed by 2 bases and J by 8 bases, leaving 17 bases between them. CDR3 residues: CASSLDPGVNDEQFF. The CDR3 DNA sequence: TGCGCCAGCAGCTTAGATCCGGGGGTTAACGATGAGCAGTTCTTC. The entire variable domain, with the rest obtained from reference TRBV5-1 and TRBJ2-1, is as follows: KAGVTQTPRYLIKTRGQQVTLSCSPISGHRSVSWYQQTPGQGLQFLFEYFSETQRNKGNFPGRFSGRQFSNSRSEMNVSTLELGDSALYLCASSLDPGVNDEQFFGPGTRLTVL.